This T cell receptor (beta chain) is drawn from a study of cytomegalovirus exposure and HLA in healthy donors. Findings of the study overall: Immune exposure data for these donors was limited to CMV serostatus.

Points on this clone: As yet, its antigen is unknown. One end of the junction does not line up with germline, which may come from a read error. The sample holds other DNA sequences that translate to the same CDR3.

The PCR was carried out with 60 Vbeta primers and 13 Jbeta primers. Sequencing used immunoSEQ multiplex PCR; TCRdb keeps in-frame clones, though not all of them. There are over 110,000 clones in the sample; 79% occur only once, and about 1% lies in the top ten. Looked up from germline, CDR1 is SGHRS and CDR2 is YFSETQ. There are 16 residues in the CDR3. The chain employs TRBV5-1 and TRBJ2-2; TRBD2 matches 8 bases. Sequencing was performed on PBMCs. The sequence was obtained from a man aged 18 to 30 in good health and CMV-seronegative. The CDR3 nucleotides read TGCGCCAGCAGCCCAAAAGCGGGGGCAAACACTGGGGAGCTGTTTTTT. Translation: CASSPKAGANTGELFF.